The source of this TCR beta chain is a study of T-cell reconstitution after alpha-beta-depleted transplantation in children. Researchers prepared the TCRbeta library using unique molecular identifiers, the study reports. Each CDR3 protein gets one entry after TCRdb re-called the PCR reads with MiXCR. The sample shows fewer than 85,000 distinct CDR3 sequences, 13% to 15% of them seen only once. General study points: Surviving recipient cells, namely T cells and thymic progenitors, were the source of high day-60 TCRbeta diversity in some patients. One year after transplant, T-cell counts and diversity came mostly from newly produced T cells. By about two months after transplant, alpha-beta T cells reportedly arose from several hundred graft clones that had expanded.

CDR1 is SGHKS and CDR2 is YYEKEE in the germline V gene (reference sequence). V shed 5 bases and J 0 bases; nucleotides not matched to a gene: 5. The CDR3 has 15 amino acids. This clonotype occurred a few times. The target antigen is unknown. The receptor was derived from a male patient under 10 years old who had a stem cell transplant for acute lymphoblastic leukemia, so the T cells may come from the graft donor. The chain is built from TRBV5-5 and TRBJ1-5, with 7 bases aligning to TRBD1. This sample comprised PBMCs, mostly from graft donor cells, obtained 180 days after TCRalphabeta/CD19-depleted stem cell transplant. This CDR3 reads CASRRTGLSNQPQHF. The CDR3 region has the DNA TGTGCCAGCAGGCGGACAGGCCTTAGCAATCAGCCCCAGCATTTT.